The 5 T cell receptor beta chains presented below share a single source sample, sequenced in a study of control samples from healthy donors and cancer patients. Here immunoSEQ multiplex PCR was the method, and the copy in TCRdb shows in-frame clones only, minus some. The sample shows 150,000 to 200,000 clones, over 85% of them seen only once. The sequencing input was blood. These receptor sequences come from a man aged 25 to 40 in good health.

Note on this clone: One end of the junction does not line up with germline, which may come from a read error. The chain recombines TRBV9 with TRBJ2-5; maybe TRBD2 (5 bases). The germline CDR1 and CDR2 sequences are SGDLS and YYNGEE. The CDR3 totals 15 residues. The CDR3 DNA follows: TGTGCCAGCAGCGTACGAAGCGGCGTCCTAGAGGCCCAGTACTTC. This codes for CASSVRSGVLEAQYF.

This clone was seen once. The chain employs TRBV12-3 or TRBV12-4 and TRBJ2-7; D is ambiguous. The CDR3 runs to 12 residues. V was trimmed by 3 bases and J by 3 bases, leaving 6 bases between them. This CDR3 is CASSFTIYEQYF. The CDR3 bases are TGTGCCAGCAGTTTCACAATCTACGAGCAGTACTTC.

V usage is TRBV5-8 and J usage is TRBJ2-7; TRBD1 matches 8 bases. This CDR3 has 13 amino acids. Germline CDR1 is SGHTS and CDR2 is YDEGEE. V shed 4 bases, J shed 2 bases, and the junction held 2 bases outside the gene matches. The CDR3 sequence is CASSMGQAYEQYF. The CDR3 DNA is TGTGCCAGCAGCATGGGACAGGCCTACGAGCAGTACTTC.

The chain has TRBV10-3 and TRBJ1-1; 9 bases agree with TRBD1. The V segment lost 4 bases and the J segment 4 bases; nucleotides outside the gene matches: 1. Germline assignment: CDR1 ENHRY and CDR2 SYGVKD. The length of the CDR3 is 13 residues. The CDR3 DNA follows: TGTGCCATCAGTGGGACAGGGGCCACTGAAGCTTTCTTT. Residues: CAISGTGATEAFF.

The rearrangement joins TRBV30 to TRBJ1-1, with a possible D match to TRBD1 (5 bases). CDR3 size: 13 residues. Trimming shortened V by 5 bases and J by 5 bases, and 15 bases separated the two germline ends. Germline CDR1 and CDR2: GTSNPN and SVGIG (reference sequence). CDR3 DNA: TGTGCCTGGGACAGTGACCCGGGGACTGAAGCTTTCTTT. Its translation: CAWDSDPGTEAFF.